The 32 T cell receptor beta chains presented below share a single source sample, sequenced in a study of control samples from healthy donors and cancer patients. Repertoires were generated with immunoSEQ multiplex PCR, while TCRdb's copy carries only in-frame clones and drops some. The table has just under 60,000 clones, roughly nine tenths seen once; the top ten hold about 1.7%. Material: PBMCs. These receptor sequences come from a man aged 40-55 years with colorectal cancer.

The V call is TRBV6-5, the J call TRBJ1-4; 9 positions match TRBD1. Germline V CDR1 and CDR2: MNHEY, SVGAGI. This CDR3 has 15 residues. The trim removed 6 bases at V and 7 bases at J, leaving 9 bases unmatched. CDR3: CASSRRGTGPEKLFF. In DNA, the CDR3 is TGTGCCAGCAGCCGTAGGGGGACAGGGCCTGAAAAACTGTTTTTT.

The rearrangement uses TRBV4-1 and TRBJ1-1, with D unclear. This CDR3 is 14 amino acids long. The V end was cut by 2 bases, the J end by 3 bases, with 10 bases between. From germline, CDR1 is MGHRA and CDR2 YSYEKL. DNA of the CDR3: TGCGCCAGCAGCCAACCCCTCGGTTACACTGAAGCTTTCTTT. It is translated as CASSQPLGYTEAFF.

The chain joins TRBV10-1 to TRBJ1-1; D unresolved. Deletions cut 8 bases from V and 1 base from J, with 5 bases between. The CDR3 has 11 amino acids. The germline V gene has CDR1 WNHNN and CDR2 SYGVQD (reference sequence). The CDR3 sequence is CASPKNTEAFF. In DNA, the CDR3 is TGCGCCAGCCCGAAGAACACTGAAGCTTTCTTT.

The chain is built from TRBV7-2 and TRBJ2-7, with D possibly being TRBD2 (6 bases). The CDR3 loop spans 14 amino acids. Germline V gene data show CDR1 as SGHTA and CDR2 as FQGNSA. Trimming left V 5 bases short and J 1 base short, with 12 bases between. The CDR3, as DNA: TGTGCCAGCAGCCCCTTGGAGGGTTCCTACGAGCAGTACTTC. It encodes CASSPLEGSYEQYF.

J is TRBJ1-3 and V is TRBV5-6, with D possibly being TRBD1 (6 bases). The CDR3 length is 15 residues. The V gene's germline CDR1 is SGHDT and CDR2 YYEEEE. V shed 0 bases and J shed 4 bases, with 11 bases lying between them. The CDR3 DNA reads TGTGCCAGCAGCTTGGCCGGGACATCGGGAAACACCATATATTTT. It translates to CASSLAGTSGNTIYF.

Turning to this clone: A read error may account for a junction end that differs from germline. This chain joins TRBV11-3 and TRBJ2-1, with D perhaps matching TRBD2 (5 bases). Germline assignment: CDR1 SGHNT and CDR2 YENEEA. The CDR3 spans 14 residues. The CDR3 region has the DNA TGTGCCAGCAGCGCAAGCCGGGATTACAGTGAGCAGTTCTTC. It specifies CASSASRDYSEQFF.

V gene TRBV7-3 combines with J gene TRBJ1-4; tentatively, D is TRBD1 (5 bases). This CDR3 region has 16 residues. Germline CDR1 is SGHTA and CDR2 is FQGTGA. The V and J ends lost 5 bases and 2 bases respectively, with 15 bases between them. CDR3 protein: CASSLGTSPTNEKLFF. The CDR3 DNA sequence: TGTGCCAGCAGCCTCGGGACTTCACCGACTAATGAAAAACTGTTTTTT. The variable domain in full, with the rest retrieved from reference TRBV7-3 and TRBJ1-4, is GAGVSQTPSNKVTEKGKYVELRCDPISGHTALYWYRQSLGQGPEFLIYFQGTGAADDSGLPNDRFFAVRPEGSVSTLKIQRTERGDSAVYLCASSLGTSPTNEKLFFGSGTQLSVL.

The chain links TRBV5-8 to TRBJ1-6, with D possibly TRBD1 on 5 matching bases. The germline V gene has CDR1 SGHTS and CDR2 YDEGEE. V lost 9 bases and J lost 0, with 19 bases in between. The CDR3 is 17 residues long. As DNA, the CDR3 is TGTGCCACCCGAGAGGCAGGGCCCTTCTCCTATAATTCACCCCTCCACTTT. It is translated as CATREAGPFSYNSPLHF.

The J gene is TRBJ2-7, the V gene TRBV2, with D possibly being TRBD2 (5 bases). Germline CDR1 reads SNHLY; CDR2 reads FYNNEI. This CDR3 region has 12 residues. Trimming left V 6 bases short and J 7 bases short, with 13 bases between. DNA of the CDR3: TGTGCCAGCAGCATAGGACCGGGGGAGCAGTACTTC. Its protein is CASSIGPGEQYF.

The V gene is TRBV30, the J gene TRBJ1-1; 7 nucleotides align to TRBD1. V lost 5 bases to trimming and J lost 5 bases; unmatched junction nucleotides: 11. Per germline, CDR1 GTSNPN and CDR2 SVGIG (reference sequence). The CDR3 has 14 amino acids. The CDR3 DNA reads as TGTGCCTGGGGGAGGGGGCTATATGGTACTGAAGCTTTCTTT. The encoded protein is CAWGRGLYGTEAFF.

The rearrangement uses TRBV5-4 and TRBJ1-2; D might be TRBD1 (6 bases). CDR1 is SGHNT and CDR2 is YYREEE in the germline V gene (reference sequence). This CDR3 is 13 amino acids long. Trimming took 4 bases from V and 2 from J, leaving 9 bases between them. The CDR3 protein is CASSEDSNYGYTF. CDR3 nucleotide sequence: TGTGCCAGCAGCGAGGACAGCAACTATGGCTACACCTTC.

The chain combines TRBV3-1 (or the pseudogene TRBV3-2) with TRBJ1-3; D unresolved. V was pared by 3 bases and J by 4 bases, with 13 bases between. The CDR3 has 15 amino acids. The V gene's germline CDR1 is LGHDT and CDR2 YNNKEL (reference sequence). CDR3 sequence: CASSQQGSTGNTIYF. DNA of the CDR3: TGTGCCAGCAGCCAGCAAGGGAGTACAGGAAACACCATATATTTT.

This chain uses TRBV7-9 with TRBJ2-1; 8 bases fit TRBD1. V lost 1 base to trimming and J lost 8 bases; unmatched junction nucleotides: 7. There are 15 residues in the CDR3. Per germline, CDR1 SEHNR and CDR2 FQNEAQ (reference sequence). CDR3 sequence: CASSLVGQGVYEQFF. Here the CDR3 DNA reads TGTGCCAGCAGCTTAGTAGGACAGGGTGTTTATGAGCAGTTCTTC.

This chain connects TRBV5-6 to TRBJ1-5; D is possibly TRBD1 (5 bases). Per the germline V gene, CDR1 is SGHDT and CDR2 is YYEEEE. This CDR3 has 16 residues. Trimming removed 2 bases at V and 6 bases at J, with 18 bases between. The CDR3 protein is CASSFRGPGAGQPQHF. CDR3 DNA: TGTGCCAGCAGCTTTCGGGGCCCGGGCGCGGGTCAGCCCCAGCATTTT.

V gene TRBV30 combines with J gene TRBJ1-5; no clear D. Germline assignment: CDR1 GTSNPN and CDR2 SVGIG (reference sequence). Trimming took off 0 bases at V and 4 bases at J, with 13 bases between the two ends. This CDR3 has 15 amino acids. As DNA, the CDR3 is TGTGCCTGGAGTGTAAGCGGGCAGCAGAATCAGCCCCAGCATTTT. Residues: CAWSVSGQQNQPQHF.

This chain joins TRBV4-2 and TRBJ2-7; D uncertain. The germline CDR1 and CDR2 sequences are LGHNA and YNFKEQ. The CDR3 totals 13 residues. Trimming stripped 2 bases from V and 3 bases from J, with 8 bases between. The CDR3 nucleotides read TGTGCCAGCAGCCAAACCCTCCTCTACGAGCAGTACTTC. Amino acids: CASSQTLLYEQYF.

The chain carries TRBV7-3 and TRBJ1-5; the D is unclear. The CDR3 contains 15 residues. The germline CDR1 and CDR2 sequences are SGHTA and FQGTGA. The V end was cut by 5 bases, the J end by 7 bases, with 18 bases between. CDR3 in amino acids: CASSPEGGYTQPQHF. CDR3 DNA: TGTGCCAGCAGCCCCGAGGGTGGCTATACCCAGCCCCAGCATTTT.

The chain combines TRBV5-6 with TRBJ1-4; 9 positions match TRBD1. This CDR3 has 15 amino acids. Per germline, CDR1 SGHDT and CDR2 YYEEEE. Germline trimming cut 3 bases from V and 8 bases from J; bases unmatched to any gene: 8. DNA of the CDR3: TGTGCCAGCAGCTATCAGACAGGGGGGGCCGAAAAACTGTTTTTT. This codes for CASSYQTGGAEKLFF.

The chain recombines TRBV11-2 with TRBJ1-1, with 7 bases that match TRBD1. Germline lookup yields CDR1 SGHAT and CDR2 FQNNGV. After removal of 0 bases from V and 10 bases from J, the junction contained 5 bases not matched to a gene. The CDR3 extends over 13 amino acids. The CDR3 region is CASSLDLPGGAFF. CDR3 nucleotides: TGTGCCAGCAGCTTAGATCTGCCAGGGGGAGCTTTCTTT.

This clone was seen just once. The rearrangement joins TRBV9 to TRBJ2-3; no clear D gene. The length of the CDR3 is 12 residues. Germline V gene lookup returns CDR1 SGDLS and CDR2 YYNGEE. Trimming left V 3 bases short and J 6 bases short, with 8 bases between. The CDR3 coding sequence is TGTGCCAGCAGCGGTCTGTGGGATACGCAGTATTTT. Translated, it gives CASSGLWDTQYF.

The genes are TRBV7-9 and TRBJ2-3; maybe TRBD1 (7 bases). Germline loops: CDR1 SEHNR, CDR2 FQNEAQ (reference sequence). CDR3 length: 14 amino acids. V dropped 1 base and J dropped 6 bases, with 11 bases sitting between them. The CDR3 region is CASSLGTGGDTQYF. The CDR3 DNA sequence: TGTGCCAGCAGCTTAGGGACAGGAGGGGATACGCAGTATTTT.

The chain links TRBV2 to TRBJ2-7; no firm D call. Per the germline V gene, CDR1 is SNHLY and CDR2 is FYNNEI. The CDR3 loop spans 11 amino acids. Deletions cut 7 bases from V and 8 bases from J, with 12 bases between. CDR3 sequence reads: CASILGNKQYF. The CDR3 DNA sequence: TGTGCCAGCATCCTGGGAAACAAGCAGTACTTC.

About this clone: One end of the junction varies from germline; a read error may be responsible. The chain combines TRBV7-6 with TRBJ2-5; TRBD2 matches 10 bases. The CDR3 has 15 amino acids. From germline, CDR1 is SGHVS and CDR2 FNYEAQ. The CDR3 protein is CASTLNSGGKETQYF. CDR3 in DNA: TGTGCCAGCACCTTAAATAGCGGGGGGAAAGAGACCCAGTACTTC.

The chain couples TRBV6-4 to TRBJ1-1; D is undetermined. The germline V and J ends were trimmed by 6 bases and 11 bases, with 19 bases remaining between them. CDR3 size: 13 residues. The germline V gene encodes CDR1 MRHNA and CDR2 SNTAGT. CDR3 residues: CASSRWVNSEAFF. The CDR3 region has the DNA TGTGCCAGCAGCCGTTGGGTCAACAGCGAGGCTTTCTTT.

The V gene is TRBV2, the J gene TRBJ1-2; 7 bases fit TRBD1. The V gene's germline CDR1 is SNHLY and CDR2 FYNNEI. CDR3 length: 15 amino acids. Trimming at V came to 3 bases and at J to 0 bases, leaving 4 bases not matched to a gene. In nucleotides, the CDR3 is TGTGCCAGCAGTGACCAGGGGGTGGCTAACTATGGCTACACCTTC. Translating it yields CASSDQGVANYGYTF. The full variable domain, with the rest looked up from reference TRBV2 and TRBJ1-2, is EPEVTQTPSHQVTQMGQEVILRCVPISNHLYFYWYRQILGQKVEFLVSFYNNEISEKSEIFDDQFSVERPDGSNFTLKIRSTKLEDSAMYFCASSDQGVANYGYTFGSGTRLTVV.

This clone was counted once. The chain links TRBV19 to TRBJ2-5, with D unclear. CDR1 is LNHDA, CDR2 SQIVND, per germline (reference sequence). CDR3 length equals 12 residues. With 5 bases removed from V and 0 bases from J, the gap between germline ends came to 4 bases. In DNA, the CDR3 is TGTGCCAGTAGTGCTAACCAAGAGACCCAGTACTTC. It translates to CASSANQETQYF.

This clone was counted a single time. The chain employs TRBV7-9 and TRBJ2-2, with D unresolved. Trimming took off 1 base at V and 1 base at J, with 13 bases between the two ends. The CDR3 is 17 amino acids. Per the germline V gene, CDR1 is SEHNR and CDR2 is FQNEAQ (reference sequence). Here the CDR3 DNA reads TGTGCCAGCAGCTTAGGGGCAGATATGAAGAACACCGGGGAGCTGTTTTTT. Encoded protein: CASSLGADMKNTGELFF.

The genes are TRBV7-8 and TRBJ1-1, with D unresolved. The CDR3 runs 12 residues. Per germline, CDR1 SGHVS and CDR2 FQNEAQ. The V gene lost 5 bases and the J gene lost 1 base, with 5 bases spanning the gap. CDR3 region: CASSRQNTEAFF. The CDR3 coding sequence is TGTGCCAGCAGCCGACAGAACACTGAAGCTTTCTTT.

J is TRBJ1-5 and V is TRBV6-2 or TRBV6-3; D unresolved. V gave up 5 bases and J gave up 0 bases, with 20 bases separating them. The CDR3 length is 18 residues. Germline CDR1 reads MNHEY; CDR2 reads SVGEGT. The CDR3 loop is CASSDGRRSKNSNQPQHF. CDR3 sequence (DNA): TGTGCCAGCAGTGACGGACGGCGTTCGAAAAATAGCAATCAGCCCCAGCATTTT.

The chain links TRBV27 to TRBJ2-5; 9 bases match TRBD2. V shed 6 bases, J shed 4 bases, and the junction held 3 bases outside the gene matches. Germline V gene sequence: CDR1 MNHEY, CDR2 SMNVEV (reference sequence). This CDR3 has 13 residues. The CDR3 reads CASRPSGVETQYF. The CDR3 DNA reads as TGTGCCAGCAGGCCTAGCGGGGTAGAGACCCAGTACTTC.

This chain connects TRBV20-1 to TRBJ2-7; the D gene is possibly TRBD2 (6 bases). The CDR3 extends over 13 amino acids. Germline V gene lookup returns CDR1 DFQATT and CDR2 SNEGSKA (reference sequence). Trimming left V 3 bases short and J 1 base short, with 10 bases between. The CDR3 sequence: CSASRGASYEQYF. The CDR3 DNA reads TGCAGTGCTAGTCGCGGGGCTTCCTACGAGCAGTACTTC.

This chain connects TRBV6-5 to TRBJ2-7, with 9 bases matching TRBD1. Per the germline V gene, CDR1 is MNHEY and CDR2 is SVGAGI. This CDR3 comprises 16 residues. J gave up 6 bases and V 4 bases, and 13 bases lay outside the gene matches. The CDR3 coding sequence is TGTGCCAGCAGTTTCGGACAGGGGCCTTTGGCACGCGAGCAGTACTTC. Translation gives CASSFGQGPLAREQYF.